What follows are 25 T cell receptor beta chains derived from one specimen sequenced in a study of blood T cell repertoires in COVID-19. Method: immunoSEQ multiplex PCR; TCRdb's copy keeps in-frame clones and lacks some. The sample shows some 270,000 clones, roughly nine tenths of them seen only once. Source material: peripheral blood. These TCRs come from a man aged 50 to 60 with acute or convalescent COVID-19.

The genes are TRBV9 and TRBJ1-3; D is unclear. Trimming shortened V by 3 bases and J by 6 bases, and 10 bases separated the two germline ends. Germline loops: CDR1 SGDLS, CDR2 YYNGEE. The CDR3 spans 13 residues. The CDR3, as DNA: TGTGCCAGCAGCGCCCCGGGGTCAAACACCATATATTTT. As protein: CASSAPGSNTIYF.

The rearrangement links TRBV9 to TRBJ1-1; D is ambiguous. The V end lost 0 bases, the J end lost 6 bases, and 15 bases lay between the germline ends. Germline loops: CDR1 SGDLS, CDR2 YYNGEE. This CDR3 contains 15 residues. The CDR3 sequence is CASSVGGTVGAEAFF. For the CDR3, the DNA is TGTGCCAGCAGCGTAGGCGGCACGGTCGGGGCTGAAGCTTTCTTT.

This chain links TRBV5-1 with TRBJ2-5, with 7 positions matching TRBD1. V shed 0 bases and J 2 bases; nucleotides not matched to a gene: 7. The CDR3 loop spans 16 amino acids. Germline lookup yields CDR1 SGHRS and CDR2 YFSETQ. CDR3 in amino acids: CASSLGSGTAQETQYF. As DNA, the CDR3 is TGCGCCAGCAGCTTGGGATCCGGGACAGCACAAGAGACCCAGTACTTC.

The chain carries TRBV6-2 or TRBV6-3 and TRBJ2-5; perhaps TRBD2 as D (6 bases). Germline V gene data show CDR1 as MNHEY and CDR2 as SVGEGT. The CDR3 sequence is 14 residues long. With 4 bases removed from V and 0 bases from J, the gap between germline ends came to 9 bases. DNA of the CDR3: TGTGCCAGCAGTTCCCGGGGGTACCAAGAGACCCAGTACTTC. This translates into CASSSRGYQETQYF.

CDR3 sequence: CASSHSRGAKEFF. Written as DNA, the CDR3 is TGCGCCAGCAGTCATAGTCGGGGGGCAAAGGAGTTCTTC. V gene TRBV10-1 combines with J gene TRBJ2-1, with D maybe TRBD2 (7 bases). The germline CDR1 and CDR2 sequences are WNHNN and SYGVQD (reference sequence). CDR3 length: 13 residues. Trimming removed 5 bases at V and 14 bases at J, with 19 bases between.

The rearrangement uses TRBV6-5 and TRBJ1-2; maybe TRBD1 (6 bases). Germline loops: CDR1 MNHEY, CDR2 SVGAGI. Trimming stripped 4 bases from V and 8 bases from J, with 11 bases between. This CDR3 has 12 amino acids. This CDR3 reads CASSWGGLGYTF. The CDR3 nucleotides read TGTGCCAGCAGTTGGGGGGGGCTCGGCTACACCTTC.

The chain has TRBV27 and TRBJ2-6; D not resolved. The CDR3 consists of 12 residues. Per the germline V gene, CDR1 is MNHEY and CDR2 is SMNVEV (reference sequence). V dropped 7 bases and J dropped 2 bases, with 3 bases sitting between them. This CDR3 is CASTTGANVLTF. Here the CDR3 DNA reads TGTGCCAGCACAACTGGGGCCAACGTCCTGACTTTC.

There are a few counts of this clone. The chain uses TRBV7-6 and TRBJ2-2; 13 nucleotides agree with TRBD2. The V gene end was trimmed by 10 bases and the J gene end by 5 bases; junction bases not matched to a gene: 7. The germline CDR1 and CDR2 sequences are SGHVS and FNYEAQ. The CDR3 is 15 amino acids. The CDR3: CATTTSGGPTGELFF. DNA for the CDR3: TGTGCCACCACGACTAGCGGGGGGCCTACCGGGGAGCTGTTTTTT.

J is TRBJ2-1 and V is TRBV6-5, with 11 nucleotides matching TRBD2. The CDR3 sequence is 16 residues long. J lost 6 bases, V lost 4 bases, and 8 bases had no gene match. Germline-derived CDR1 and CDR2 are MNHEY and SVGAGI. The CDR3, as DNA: TGTGCCAGCAGTTCATATCTAGCGGGGGGCCCCAATGAGCAGTTCTTC. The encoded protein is CASSSYLAGGPNEQFF.

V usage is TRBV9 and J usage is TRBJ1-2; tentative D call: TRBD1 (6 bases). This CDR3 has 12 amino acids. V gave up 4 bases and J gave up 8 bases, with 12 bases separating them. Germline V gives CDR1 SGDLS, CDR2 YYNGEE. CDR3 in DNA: TGTGCCAGCAGCCCTGGGGGCGGGGGCTACACCTTC. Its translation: CASSPGGGGYTF. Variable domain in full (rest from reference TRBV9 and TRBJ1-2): DSGVTQTPKHLITATGQRVTLRCSPRSGDLSVYWYQQSLDQGLQFLIQYYNGEERAKGNILERFSAQQFPDLHSELNLSSLELGDSALYFCASSPGGGGYTFGSGTRLTVV.

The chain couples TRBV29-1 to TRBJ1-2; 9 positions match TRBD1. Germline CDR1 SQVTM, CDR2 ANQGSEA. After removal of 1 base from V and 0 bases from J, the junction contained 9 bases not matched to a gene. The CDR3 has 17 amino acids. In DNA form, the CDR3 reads TGCAGCGTTGAAGGGGGGAACAGGGGGCCCTCTAACTATGGCTACACCTTC. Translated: CSVEGGNRGPSNYGYTF.

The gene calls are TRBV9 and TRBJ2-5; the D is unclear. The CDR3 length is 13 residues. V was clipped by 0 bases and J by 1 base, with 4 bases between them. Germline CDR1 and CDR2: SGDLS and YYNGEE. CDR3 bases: TGTGCCAGCAGCGTAGGGCCCCAAGAGACCCAGTACTTC. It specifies CASSVGPQETQYF.

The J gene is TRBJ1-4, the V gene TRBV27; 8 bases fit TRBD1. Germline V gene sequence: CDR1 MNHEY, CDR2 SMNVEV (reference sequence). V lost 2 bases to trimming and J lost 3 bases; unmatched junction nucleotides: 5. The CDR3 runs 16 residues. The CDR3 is CASSLQGALPNEKLFF. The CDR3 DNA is TGTGCCAGCAGTTTACAGGGGGCGCTTCCTAATGAAAAACTGTTTTTT.

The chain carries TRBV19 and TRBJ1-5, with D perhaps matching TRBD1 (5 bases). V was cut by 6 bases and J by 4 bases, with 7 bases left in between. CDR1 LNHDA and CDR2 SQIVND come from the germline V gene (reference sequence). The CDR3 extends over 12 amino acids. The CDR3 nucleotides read TGTGCCAGTAGCGACAGAAATCAGCCCCAGCATTTT. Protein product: CASSDRNQPQHF.

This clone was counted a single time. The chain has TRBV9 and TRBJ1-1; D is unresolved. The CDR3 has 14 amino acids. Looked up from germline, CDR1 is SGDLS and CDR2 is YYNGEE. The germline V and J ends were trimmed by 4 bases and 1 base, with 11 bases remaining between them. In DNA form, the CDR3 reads TGTGCCAGCAGCCCTAAAGTCCGGAACACTGAAGCTTTCTTT. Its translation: CASSPKVRNTEAFF.

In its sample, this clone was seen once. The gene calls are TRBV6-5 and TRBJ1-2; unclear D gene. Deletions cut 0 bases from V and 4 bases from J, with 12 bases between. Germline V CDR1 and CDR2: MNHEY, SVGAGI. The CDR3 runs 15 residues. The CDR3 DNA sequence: TGTGCCAGCAGTTACTCGACGGGTATATCCTATGGCTACACCTTC. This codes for CASSYSTGISYGYTF.

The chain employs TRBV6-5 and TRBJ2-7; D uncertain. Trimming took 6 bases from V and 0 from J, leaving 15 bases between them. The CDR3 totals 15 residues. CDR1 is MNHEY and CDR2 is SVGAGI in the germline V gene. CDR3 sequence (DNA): TGTGCCAGCAGGGGTGACGACCGGAGCTCCTACGAGCAGTACTTC. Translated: CASRGDDRSSYEQYF.

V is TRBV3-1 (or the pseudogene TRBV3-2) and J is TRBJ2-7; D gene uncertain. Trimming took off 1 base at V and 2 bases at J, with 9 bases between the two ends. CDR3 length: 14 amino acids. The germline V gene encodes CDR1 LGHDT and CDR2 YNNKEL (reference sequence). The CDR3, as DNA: TGTGCCAGCAGCCAAGTGGGTGGGCCCTACGAGCAGTACTTC. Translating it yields CASSQVGGPYEQYF.

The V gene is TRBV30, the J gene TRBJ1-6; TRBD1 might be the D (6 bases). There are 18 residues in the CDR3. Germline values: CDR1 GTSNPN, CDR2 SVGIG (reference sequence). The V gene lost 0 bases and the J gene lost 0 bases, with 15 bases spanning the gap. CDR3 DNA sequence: TGTGCCTGGAGTGTACGGGGGGCGACTAGCTCCTATAATTCACCCCTCCACTTT. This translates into CAWSVRGATSSYNSPLHF.

The CDR3 here is CASSLSGTGMHVATNEKLFF. The CDR3 DNA sequence: TGTGCCAGCAGTTTATCCGGGACAGGGATGCATGTTGCAACTAATGAAAAACTGTTTTTT. The V call is TRBV27, the J call TRBJ1-4; 9 bases fit TRBD1. The CDR3 covers 20 residues. Germline V gene lookup returns CDR1 MNHEY and CDR2 SMNVEV (reference sequence). The ends lost 0 bases at V and 0 bases at J; junction bases unmatched: 11.

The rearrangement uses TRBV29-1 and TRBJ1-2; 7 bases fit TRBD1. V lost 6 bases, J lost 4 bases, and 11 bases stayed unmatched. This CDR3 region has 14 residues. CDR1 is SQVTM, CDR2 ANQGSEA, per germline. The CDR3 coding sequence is TGCAGCGTGGCCAGACAGGGAATACCCTATGGCTACACCTTC. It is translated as CSVARQGIPYGYTF. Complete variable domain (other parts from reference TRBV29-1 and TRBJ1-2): SAVISQKPSRDICQRGTSLTIQCQVDSQVTMMFWYRQQPGQSLTLIATANQGSEATYESGFVIDKFPISRPNLTFSTLTVSNMSPEDSSIYLCSVARQGIPYGYTFGSGTRLTVV.

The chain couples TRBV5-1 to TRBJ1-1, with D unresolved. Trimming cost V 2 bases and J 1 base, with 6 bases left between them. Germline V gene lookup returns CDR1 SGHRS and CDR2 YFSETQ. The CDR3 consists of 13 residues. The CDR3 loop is CASSLEANTEAFF. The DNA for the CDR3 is TGCGCCAGCAGCTTAGAGGCGAACACTGAAGCTTTCTTT. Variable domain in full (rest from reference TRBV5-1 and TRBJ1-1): KAGVTQTPRYLIKTRGQQVTLSCSPISGHRSVSWYQQTPGQGLQFLFEYFSETQRNKGNFPGRFSGRQFSNSRSEMNVSTLELGDSALYLCASSLEANTEAFFGQGTRLTVV.

CDR3 loop: CASSVTGNSQYF. The CDR3 nucleotides are TGTGCCAGCAGTGTGACAGGGAACTCGCAGTACTTC. J is TRBJ2-7 and V is TRBV25-1; 7 nucleotides line up with TRBD1. Germline CDR1 is MGHDK and CDR2 is SYGVNS. V lost 4 bases to trimming and J lost 9 bases; unmatched junction nucleotides: 6. CDR3 length: 12 residues.

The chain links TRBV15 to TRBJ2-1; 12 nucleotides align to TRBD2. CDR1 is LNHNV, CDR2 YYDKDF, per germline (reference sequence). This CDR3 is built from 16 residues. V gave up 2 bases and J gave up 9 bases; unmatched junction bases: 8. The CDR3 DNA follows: TGTGCCACCAGCAGACCTAGCGGGGGGGTAACGGGTGAGCAGTTCTTC. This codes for CATSRPSGGVTGEQFF.

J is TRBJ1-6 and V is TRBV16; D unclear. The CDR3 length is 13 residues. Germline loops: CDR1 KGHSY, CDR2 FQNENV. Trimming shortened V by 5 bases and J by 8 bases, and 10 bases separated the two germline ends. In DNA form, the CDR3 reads TGTGCCAGCAGCTTACTTCAGGATTCACCCCTCCACTTT. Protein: CASSLLQDSPLHF.